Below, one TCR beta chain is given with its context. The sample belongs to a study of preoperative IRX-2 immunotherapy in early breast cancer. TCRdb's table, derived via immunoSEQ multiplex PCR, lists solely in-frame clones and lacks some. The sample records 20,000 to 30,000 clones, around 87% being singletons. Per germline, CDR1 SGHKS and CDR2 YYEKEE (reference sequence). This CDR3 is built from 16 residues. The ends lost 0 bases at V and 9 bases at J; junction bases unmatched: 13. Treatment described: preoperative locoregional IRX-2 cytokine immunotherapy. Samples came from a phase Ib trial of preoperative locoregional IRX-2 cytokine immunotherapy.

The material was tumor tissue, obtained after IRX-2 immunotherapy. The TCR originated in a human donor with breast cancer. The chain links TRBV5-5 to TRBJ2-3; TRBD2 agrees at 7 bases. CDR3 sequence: CASSLGGGMGGRTQYF. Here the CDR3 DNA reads TGTGCCAGCAGCTTGGGTGGTGGGATGGGCGGGAGAACGCAGTATTTT.